This T cell receptor (beta chain) was obtained from a study of regulatory T cells in long-lasting Graves disease. Arm-PCR of CDR3 regions with iRepertoire HTBI primers generated TCR beta libraries. TCRdb used MiXCR to reprocess the multiplex PCR reads, holding one entry per CDR3 protein. The sample lists about 420,000 distinct CDR3 sequences, roughly a quarter occurring once. Study outcomes and limitations: There were preferences for TRBV28, TRBJ1-2 and TRBJ2-5 in persistent disease.

With 0 bases removed from V and 7 bases from J, the gap between germline ends came to 10 bases. Germline CDR1 MGHRA, CDR2 YSYEKL. This CDR3 has 15 residues. This clonotype was seen a few times. Its specificity is not known. Described time point: persistent/refractory GD, antithyroid drugs over 5 years with positive TRAb. RNA from PBMCs was the source of the TCR library. The receptor was isolated from a female donor with Graves disease. The rearrangement links TRBV4-1 to TRBJ1-6, with D tentatively TRBD1 (5 bases). The sample in question was peripheral blood mononuclear cells (PBMCs), obtained when the disease was refractory, from a patient treated with antithyroid drugs. The CDR3 coding sequence is TGCGCCAGCAGCCAAGATTTCAGGGAAAATTCACCCCTCCACTTT. Residues: CASSQDFRENSPLHF.